The rows below give T cell receptor beta chains drawn from one sample of a study of shared clonotypes between healthy human individuals. The data were produced by immunoSEQ multiplex PCR, yet TCRdb's version contains in-frame clones alone and is incomplete. The table has around 1,900,000 clones, just under 95% seen once; the top ten hold 1.5% to 2%. Sequencing input: naive CD8+ T cells from PBMCs. Source of these receptors: a man in his late teens or twenties in good health. Some clones in this sample may be carry-over from other donors' samples. Both conserved end residues are part of each CDR3. The D gene is left open where the match is weak. Size is omitted from some rows. Given values are once, few, many or a class for expanded clones.

TRBD2	TRBV28	TRBJ2-1	.	TGTGCCAGCAGTCGAAGGGGACTATCCAATGAGCAGTTCTTC	CASSRRGLSNEQFF
TRBD1	TRBV28	TRBJ2-3	.	TGTGCCATCCAAGAGCAGGGGGAATCTGCAGATACGCAGTATTTT	CAIQEQGESADTQYF
TRBD1	TRBV13	TRBJ1-2	.	TGTGCCAGCAGCACCGGGAGGGGACAGGGGGTTGGTGGCTACACCTTC	CASSTGRGQGVGGYTF
.	TRBV5-1	TRBJ2-7	.	TGCGCCAGCAGCTTTCGAATTTCAGACTACGAGCAGTACTTC	CASSFRISDYEQYF
.	TRBV30	TRBJ2-7	.	TGTGCCTGGAGCGACATGACAGGGAGGAACGAGCAGTACTTC	CAWSDMTGRNEQYF
.	TRBV28	TRBJ2-7	once	TGTGCCAGCAGTTTAAGTCGGGAGAACCTCTACGAGCAGTACTTC	CASSLSRENLYEQYF
.	TRBV14	TRBJ2-2	.	TGTGCCAGCAGCCAAGATCGGGTGGCCGGGGAGCTGTTTTTT	CASSQDRVAGELFF
TRBD1	TRBV7-6	TRBJ2-7	.	TGTGCCAGCAGCTTGCGGACAGGGGCCTACGAGCAGTACTTC	CASSLRTGAYEQYF
.	TRBV28	TRBJ2-1	.	TGTGCCAGCAGACTAGCCCCTGAGCAGTTCTTC	CASRLAPEQFF
TRBD1	TRBV19	TRBJ2-1	once	TGTGCCAGTAGTGAGACAGGGGACATCGATGAGCAGTTCTTC	CASSETGDIDEQFF
TRBD2	TRBV14	TRBJ2-7	.	TGTGCCAGCAGCCAAGGACTAGCGGGAGGGGTATACGAGCAGTACTTC	CASSQGLAGGVYEQYF
.	TRBV5-5	TRBJ2-7	.	TGTGCCAGCAGCTCGGATTTAACCACTAGTATCGAGCAGTACTTC	CASSSDLTTSIEQYF
.	TRBV13	TRBJ2-7	.	TGTGCCAGCAGCGCAGTCCGGGACTCCCGGTTCAGCGAGCAGTACTTC	CASSAVRDSRFSEQYF
.	TRBV9	TRBJ2-7	.	TGTGCCAGCAGCGTAGACGCGGGTTCCTACGAGCAGTACTTC	CASSVDAGSYEQYF
.	TRBV27	TRBJ2-7	.	TGTGCCAGCAGTTTGATTGGTCAGGGGGGCTCCTACGAGCAGTACTTC	CASSLIGQGGSYEQYF
.	TRBV19	TRBJ2-7	.	TGTGCCAGTAGTATCCATCTAGCCCCCTCCTACGAGCAGTACTTC	CASSIHLAPSYEQYF
.	TRBV9	TRBJ1-1	once	TGTGCCAGCAGCGTAGGTCGGGGCACTGAAGCTTTCTTT	CASSVGRGTEAFF
.	TRBV10-2	TRBJ2-7	.	TGCGCCAGTACCTTACGAGGGGGGTACGAGCAGTACTTC	CASTLRGGYEQYF
TRBD1	TRBV27	TRBJ1-6	once	TGTGCCAGCAGCAGACAGGGAGACAATTCACCCCTCCACTTT	CASSRQGDNSPLHF
TRBD2	TRBV5-5	TRBJ2-7	.	TGTGCCAGCAGTCCCGGTGGACTAGCGGGGACCTACGAGCAGTACTTC	CASSPGGLAGTYEQYF
TRBD2	TRBV4-3	TRBJ2-7	.	TGCGCCAGCAGCCACACACTGGGGGAGGGGTTCTACGAGCAGTACTTC	CASSHTLGEGFYEQYF
.	TRBV6-1	TRBJ1-2	.	TGTGCCGTCGGGGGGGCCAACTATGGCTACACCTTC	CAVGGANYGYTF
.	TRBV9	TRBJ1-1	.	TGTGCCAGCGGGGTTGCAGGGGCTAACACTGAAGCTTTCTTT	CASGVAGANTEAFF
.	TRBV19	TRBJ1-5	few	TGTGCCAGTGGGCGAAATCAGCCCCAGCATTTT	CASGRNQPQHF
TRBD2	TRBV5-4	TRBJ2-1	.	TGTGCCAGCAGTCGGGGAGGGACTAGCGGGTACAATGAGCAGTTCTTC	CASSRGGTSGYNEQFF
TRBD2	TRBV9	TRBJ2-4	once	TGTGCCACCCACCCCCGGGAGGGCCGACACATTCAGTACTTC	CATHPREGRHIQYF
.	TRBV7-8	TRBJ2-3	.	TGTGCCAGCAGCTTAGGGGCAGGGCTCGGGTCCCAGTATTTT	CASSLGAGLGSQYF
TRBD2	TRBV7-9	TRBJ2-1	.	TGTGCCAGCAGCTTAGGTAAGCGGGAGAACAACAATGAGCAGTTCTTC	CASSLGKRENNNEQFF
TRBD1	TRBV28	TRBJ1-2	many	TGTGCCAGCAGTTTATGGGGACAGGGGTATGGCTACACCTTC	CASSLWGQGYGYTF
.	TRBV9	TRBJ1-5	.	TGTGCCAGCAGCGGAGACCGGGACACACGGAGTCAGCCCCAGCATTTT	CASSGDRDTRSQPQHF
.	TRBV27	TRBJ2-7	.	TGTGCCAGCAGGGGGACGTTTACATACGAGCAGTACTTC	CASRGTFTYEQYF
.	TRBV29-1	TRBJ2-3	.	TGCAGCGTTGAACCGCAGGGCACAGATACGCAGTATTTT	CSVEPQGTDTQYF
.	TRBV9	TRBJ2-2	.	TGTGCCAGTAGGGGGGACACCGGGGAGCTGTTTTTT	CASRGDTGELFF
TRBD1	TRBV12-5	TRBJ2-7	.	TGTGCTAGTGGTTGGGACAGGGGTTCCTCCTACGAGCAGTACTTC	CASGWDRGSSYEQYF
TRBD1	TRBV7-2	TRBJ2-1	.	TGTGCCAGCAGCTTTTGGACAGGGACGGGCGAGCAGTTCTTC	CASSFWTGTGEQFF
TRBD2	TRBV15	TRBJ2-1	.	TGTGCCACCAGCAGATTGGGACTAGCGGGCAGCTCCTACAATGAGCAGTTCTTC	CATSRLGLAGSSYNEQFF
.	TRBV6-1	TRBJ2-7	.	TGTGCCAGCAGTGATCCCCCGAGTGGGCCGGGGACTTACGAGCAGTACTTC	CASSDPPSGPGTYEQYF
TRBD2	TRBV19	TRBJ2-1	.	TGTGCCAGTAACCAAGCGGGAGTTAATGAGCAGTTCTTC	CASNQAGVNEQFF
TRBD1	TRBV28	TRBJ2-7	.	TGTGCCAGCAGTTTCGGTTCGAACAGGGGGCTCTTCGAGCAGTACTTC	CASSFGSNRGLFEQYF
.	TRBV7-2	TRBJ2-7	.	TGTGCCAGCAGCTTAGGATGGAGTTGGTACTACGAGCAGTACTTC	CASSLGWSWYYEQYF
TRBD2	TRBV9	TRBJ2-5	.	TGTGCCAGCAGCGTAGTGGGCGGGAGAAGCCAAGAGACCCAGTACTTC	CASSVVGGRSQETQYF
TRBD1	TRBV5-6	TRBJ2-7	.	TGTGCCAGCAGCAGGGACAGGGAGATCTACGAGCAGTACTTC	CASSRDREIYEQYF
.	TRBV6-5	TRBJ1-1	.	TGTGCCAGCAGTTACTCGGAAGGTGGGTTTGAAGCTTTCTTT	CASSYSEGGFEAFF
TRBD2	TRBV7-8	TRBJ2-7	.	TGTGCCAGCAGCTTAGTCGGGAGGGTCACCTACGAGCAGTACTTC	CASSLVGRVTYEQYF
.	TRBV6-5	TRBJ2-6	once	TGTGCCAGCAGTCCCGACAGGTCTGGGGCCAACGTCCTGACTTTC	CASSPDRSGANVLTF
.	TRBV2	TRBJ2-7	.	TGTGCCAGCAGTGAGGGCGACCTCTACGAGCAGTACTTC	CASSEGDLYEQYF
.	TRBV7-8	TRBJ1-1	.	TGTGCCAGCAGTTCCCCCAGGGGTGTCACTGAAGCTTTCTTT	CASSSPRGVTEAFF